This TCR beta chain originates from a study of read filtering for tumor transcriptome and immune sequencing. Whole-study context: R-ISS stage counts were 8 for I, 16 for II, about 7 for III. Study-wide findings and caveats: IR-seq and RNA-seq agreed better without single-read clonotypes. Approximately 82% of IR-seq clonotypes had one read, totaling about 3.5% of reads; RNA-seq: approximately 75% and 45%. Sorted CD138-negative bone marrow cells were not purified T cells.

This library used 300 to 500 ng RNA and molecular barcoded adaptors spanning alpha/delta and beta/gamma chains. One entry per CDR3 protein results from TCRdb running MiXCR on the reads. The sample consists of around 35,000 distinct CDR3 sequences, around 15% of them appearing once. This clonotype was recorded many times. Its antigen is undetermined. Unmatched junction bases numbered 6, after V lost 2 bases and J lost 6 bases. This CDR3 contains 15 residues. CDR1 and CDR2 from the germline V gene are SGHTA and FQGTGA. The source material was a population of CD138-negative cells sorted from bone marrow. The chain links TRBV7-3 to TRBJ2-1; 8 positions agree with TRBD1. The clonotype comes from a donor at least 40 years old with multiple myeloma. CDR3 sequence: CASSLGGQGFNEQFF. DNA of the CDR3: TGTGCCAGCAGCTTAGGAGGACAGGGTTTCAATGAGCAGTTCTTC.